The entry below describes one T cell receptor beta chain. Antigen: not known. CDR1 SGHRS and CDR2 YFSETQ come from the germline V gene. This CDR3 is 14 amino acids long. Losses at the gene ends were 3 bases for V and 4 bases for J; bases not matched to a gene: 5. The data were taken from a study of cytomegalovirus exposure and HLA in healthy donors. About the research overall: Counted in an early data release were about 86 million unique TCRs from HLA-typed donors.

The PCR employed 60 Vbeta primers together with 13 Jbeta primers. Libraries were prepared by immunoSEQ multiplex PCR; TCRdb keeps only in-frame clonotypes and omits some of them. The data contain 140,000 or so clones, around 59% of them singletons. Notes on the study in general: An apparent linkage of common viral pathogens to several of the most significant clusters emerged in a later analysis.

The genes are TRBV5-1 and TRBJ2-5; 8 positions match TRBD1. Sequences were obtained from PBMCs. This sequence originates from a male donor in good health and CMV-seronegative. In DNA form, the CDR3 reads TGCGCCAGCAGCTCCCGGACAGGGTCAGAGACCCAGTACTTC. Protein: CASSSRTGSETQYF.